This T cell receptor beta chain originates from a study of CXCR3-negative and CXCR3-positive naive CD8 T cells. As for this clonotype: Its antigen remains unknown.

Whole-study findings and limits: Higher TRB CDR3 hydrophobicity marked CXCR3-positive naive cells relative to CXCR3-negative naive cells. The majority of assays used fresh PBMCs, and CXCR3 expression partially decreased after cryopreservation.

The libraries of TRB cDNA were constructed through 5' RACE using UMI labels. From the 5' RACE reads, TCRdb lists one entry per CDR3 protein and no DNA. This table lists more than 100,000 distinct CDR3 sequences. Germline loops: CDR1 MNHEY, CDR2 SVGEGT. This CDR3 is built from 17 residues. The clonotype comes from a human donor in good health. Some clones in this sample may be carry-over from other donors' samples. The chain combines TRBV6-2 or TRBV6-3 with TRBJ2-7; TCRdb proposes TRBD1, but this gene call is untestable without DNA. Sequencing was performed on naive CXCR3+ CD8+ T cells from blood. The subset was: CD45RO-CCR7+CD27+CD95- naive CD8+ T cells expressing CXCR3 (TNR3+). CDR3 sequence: CASSYSAVPRLSDEQYF.